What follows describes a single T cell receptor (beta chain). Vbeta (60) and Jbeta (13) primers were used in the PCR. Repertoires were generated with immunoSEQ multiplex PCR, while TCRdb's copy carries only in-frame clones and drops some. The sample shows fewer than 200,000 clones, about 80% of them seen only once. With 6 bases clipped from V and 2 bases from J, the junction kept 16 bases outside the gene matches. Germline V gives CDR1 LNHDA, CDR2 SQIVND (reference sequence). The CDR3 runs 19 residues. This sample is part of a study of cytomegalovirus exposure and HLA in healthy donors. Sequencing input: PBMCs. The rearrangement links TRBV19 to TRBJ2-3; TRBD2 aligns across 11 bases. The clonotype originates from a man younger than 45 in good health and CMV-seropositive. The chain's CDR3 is CASRRGTSGGTASTDTQYF. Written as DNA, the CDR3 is TGTGCCAGTAGACGGGGAACTAGCGGGGGTACCGCATCCACAGATACGCAGTATTTT.